This T cell receptor beta chain comes out of a study of blood T cells in healthy people across ages. The germline gives CDR1 SGHAT, CDR2 FQDESV (reference sequence). The CDR3 totals 14 residues. For the second PCR, which ran for 7 to 11 cycles, a sample-barcoded 5' primer and a J-beta primer mix were used. TCRdb called the 5' RACE reads again in MiXCR, with one record for every CDR3 protein. The sample lists hundreds of thousands of distinct CDR3 sequences; around 25% were seen once. The same sample was also used in a study of T cells of mothers and their children.

The source of this sequence is a boy between 10 and 17 years old in good health. The V call is TRBV11-1, the J call TRBJ2-5; D is unresolved. The J call may be mistaken, given a closer DNA end match to TRBJ2-7. Sequenced sample: blood. The CDR3 DNA follows: TGTGCCAGCAGCTTAGAACGGATCTCCTACGAGCAGTACTTC. As protein: CASSLERISYEQYF.